Listed below are T cell receptor beta chains from one sample, sequenced in a study of CD8+ T cells in alopecia areata. Clones were sequenced by immunoSEQ multiplex PCR, and TCRdb holds only the in-frame ones, with some missing. The top ten clones hold 2.5% to 3% of a sample with 110,000 or so clones, roughly 68% of them seen once. Specimen: CD4+ T cells sorted from blood. The receptors were gathered from a human donor in good health. CDR3s leave out the opening cysteine and the closing phenylalanine or tryptophan.

v_gene	j_gene	CDR3aa
TRBV19	TRBJ1-1	ASSIEAF
TRBV2	TRBJ1-1	ASSSWDRGDTEAF
TRBV2	TRBJ2-4	ASSTENIQY
TRBV5-1	TRBJ1-6	ASSQSSDASSPLH
TRBV2	TRBJ2-1	ASNTGLAAPEQF
TRBV5-6	TRBJ1-1	ASSLEYGVTEAF
TRBV29-1	TRBJ1-2	SVERLGYGYT
TRBV5-1	TRBJ2-1	ASSLANEQF
TRBV7-2	TRBJ2-5	ASSSWVQTQY
TRBV2	TRBJ1-1	ASNDRGSYTEAF
TRBV5-1	TRBJ1-1	ASSSYGTGGNTEAF
TRBV5-1	TRBJ2-1	ASSLGGSGNYNEQF
TRBV6-5	TRBJ1-1	ASSYIGRTEAF
TRBV4-1	TRBJ1-2	ASSPSPGSGPVRYGYT
TRBV7-2	TRBJ1-1	ASSSYYGTLMGAEAF
TRBV30	TRBJ2-2	AWSAVSGSTGELF